Listed below are T cell receptor beta chains from one sample, sequenced in a study of identical twins. Via MiXCR, TCRdb re-called the 5' RACE reads, giving one row per CDR3 protein. The sample holds hundreds of thousands of distinct CDR3 sequences, approximately 6.8% seen once. The sample also formed part of further work on yellow fever vaccine responses in identical twins.

Material for sequencing was CD8+ T cells sorted from blood. The source of these receptors is a young woman in good health. Both conserved end residues are part of each CDR3. D genes are given only for firm matches. Clone sizes are given selectively: once, few, many, or a class where the clone is expanded.

clone_size | d_call | j_call | v_call | cdr3_aa | cdr3_nt
few | TRBD2 | TRBJ2-3 | TRBV2 | CASKHSGGEATQYF | TGTGCCAGCAAACATAGCGGGGGGGAGGCTACGCAGTATTTT
. | . | TRBJ1-2 | TRBV7-2 | CASSFEEGFYGYTF | TGTGCCAGCAGCTTTGAGGAGGGCTTCTATGGCTACACCTTC
few | . | TRBJ2-7 | TRBV10-2 | CASSEGESYEQYF | TGCGCCAGCAGTGAGGGGGAGTCCTACGAGCAGTACTTC
many | . | TRBJ1-1 | TRBV29-1 | CSLEGPSNTEAFF | TGCAGCCTGGAGGGACCGTCGAACACTGAAGCTTTCTTT
few | . | TRBJ2-5 | TRBV25-1 | CASSEPRSPKETQYF | TGTGCCAGCAGTGAACCGCGAAGCCCAAAAGAGACCCAGTACTTC
few | . | TRBJ2-5 | TRBV6-1 | CASTDLQGTETQYF | TGTGCCAGCACTGACCTACAGGGTACGGAGACCCAGTACTTC
. | TRBD2 | TRBJ2-3 | TRBV3-1 | CATSQDILAGSVLGTDTQYF | TGTGCCACCAGCCAAGATATTCTAGCGGGATCGGTGTTGGGCACAGATACGCAGTATTTT
. | TRBD2 | TRBJ2-1 | TRBV12-5 | CASGLAGNYNEQFF | TGTGCTAGTGGTTTAGCGGGGAACTACAATGAGCAGTTCTTC
many | . | TRBJ1-5 | TRBV4-1 | CASSQESQSNQPQHF | TGCGCCAGCAGCCAAGAAAGCCAGTCCAATCAGCCCCAGCATTTT
few | TRBD2 | TRBJ2-1 | TRBV12-3/TRBV12-4 | CASSTMTSVNEQFF | TGTGCCAGCAGTACCATGACTAGCGTCAATGAGCAGTTCTTC
many | . | TRBJ2-2 | TRBV29-1 | CSVGGYQGPNTGELFF | TGCAGCGTTGGGGGCTATCAGGGGCCGAACACCGGGGAGCTGTTTTTT
. | TRBD2 | TRBJ2-3 | TRBV11-2 | CASRPTSGSRDTQYF | TGTGCCAGCAGACCCACTAGCGGGAGTAGAGATACGCAGTATTTT
. | . | TRBJ2-7 | TRBV27 | CASRDTGFPYEQYF | TGTGCCAGCAGAGACACAGGGTTCCCCTACGAGCAGTACTTC
few | . | TRBJ2-7 | TRBV11-2 | CASRPDGTYEQYF | TGTGCCAGCAGGCCGGACGGGACCTACGAGCAGTACTTC
. | TRBD2 | TRBJ2-1 | TRBV9 | CASSVTYGRDEQFF | TGTGCCAGCAGCGTAACTTACGGGAGGGATGAGCAGTTCTTC
few | TRBD2 | TRBJ2-3 | TRBV28 | CASTLSGIATDTQYF | TGTGCCAGCACCCTTAGCGGGATAGCGACAGATACGCAGTATTTT
many | . | TRBJ2-3 | TRBV2 | CASRASDTDTQYF | TGTGCCAGCCGGGCTAGCGACACAGATACGCAGTATTTT
. | . | TRBJ2-3 | TRBV13 | CASSSASRNTDTQYF | TGTGCCAGCAGCTCCGCTAGCAGGAACACAGATACGCAGTATTTT
. | . | TRBJ2-3 | TRBV15 | CATSPRGLNTDTQYF | TGTGCCACCAGCCCCCGGGGGCTAAACACAGATACGCAGTATTTT
. | . | TRBJ1-6 | TRBV20-1 | CSASGQAYNSPLHF | TGCAGTGCGAGCGGTCAGGCATATAATTCACCCCTCCACTTT
. | TRBD2 | TRBJ2-1 | TRBV6-1 | CVSSRLAGGHNEQFF | TGTGTCAGCAGTAGATTAGCGGGGGGCCACAATGAGCAGTTCTTC
many | . | TRBJ1-3 | TRBV12-3/TRBV12-4 | CASSYSGNTIYF | TGTGCCAGCAGCTACTCTGGAAACACCATATATTTT
. | . | TRBJ1-1 | TRBV15 | CATSRVREIPSTEAFF | TGTGCCACCAGCAGAGTCAGGGAGATTCCCAGCACTGAAGCTTTCTTT
few | TRBD2 | TRBJ2-6 | TRBV12-3/TRBV12-4 | CASWLTGAGGFGGANVLTF | TGTGCCAGCTGGCTAACTGGAGCGGGAGGTTTTGGTGGGGCCAACGTCCTGACTTTC
. | TRBD2 | TRBJ2-7 | TRBV7-9 | CAIIAGGTYEQYF | TGTGCCATAATAGCGGGAGGCACCTACGAGCAGTACTTC
many | . | TRBJ2-5 | TRBV24-1 | CATSGASGGETQYF | TGTGCCACCAGTGGCGCGAGCGGAGGGGAGACCCAGTACTTC
. | . | TRBJ1-2 | TRBV6-5 | CASSYSTVGGQLGGYTF | TGTGCCAGCAGTTACTCGACGGTCGGGGGGCAATTGGGGGGCTACACCTTC
many | . | TRBJ1-2 | TRBV7-2 | CASLTASSQLGGYTF | TGTGCCAGCCTAACCGCGAGCAGCCAACTGGGTGGCTACACCTTC
many | TRBD2 | TRBJ2-5 | TRBV24-1 | CATSRGRETQYF | TGTGCCACCAGTCGCGGGAGAGAGACCCAGTACTTC
large | . | TRBJ2-3 | TRBV4-1 | CASSHSEGIDTQYF | TGCGCCAGCAGCCATTCGGAGGGGATCGATACGCAGTATTTT
. | TRBD1 | TRBJ1-3 | TRBV27 | CASSSRQGDGNTIYF | TGTGCCAGCAGTTCCAGACAGGGGGATGGAAACACCATATATTTT
few | . | TRBJ2-5 | TRBV28 | CASSLWRVAPETQYF | TGTGCCAGCAGTTTATGGCGGGTCGCTCCAGAGACCCAGTACTTC
many | . | TRBJ2-1 | TRBV5-1 | CASSWPGSKQSGSYNEQFF | TGCGCCAGCAGCTGGCCGGGAAGCAAACAAAGCGGCTCCTACAATGAGCAGTTCTTC
many | . | TRBJ1-4 | TRBV4-1 | CASSQDQQEINEKLFF | TGCGCCAGCAGCCAAGATCAGCAGGAGATTAATGAAAAACTGTTTTTT
few | . | TRBJ1-5 | TRBV5-5 | CASSLRFGVKQPQHF | TGTGCCAGCAGCTTGAGGTTCGGGGTGAAGCAGCCCCAGCATTTT
. | TRBD2 | TRBJ2-7 | TRBV6-6 | CASNSGGVYEQYF | TGTGCCAGCAACTCGGGGGGGGTGTACGAGCAGTACTTC
many | . | TRBJ2-5 | TRBV28 | CASRADRYQETQYF | TGTGCCAGCAGAGCGGACAGATACCAAGAGACCCAGTACTTC
few | TRBD1 | TRBJ2-1 | TRBV15 | CATSREGPGQGWNEQFF | TGTGCCACCAGCAGAGAGGGGCCGGGACAGGGGTGGAATGAGCAGTTCTTC
many | TRBD1 | TRBJ2-2 | TRBV13 | CASSPLGTASGELFF | TGTGCCAGCAGCCCATTGGGGACAGCCTCCGGGGAGCTGTTTTTT
many | . | TRBJ2-5 | TRBV7-9 | CASSLSGDETQYF | TGTGCCAGCAGCTTATCGGGGGACGAGACCCAGTACTTC
. | TRBD2 | TRBJ2-1 | TRBV6-4 | CASSAAAGGSHNEQFF | TGTGCCAGCAGCGCCGCGGCGGGGGGTTCCCACAATGAGCAGTTCTTC
few | TRBD2 | TRBJ2-1 | TRBV7-2 | CASSLGRLAIEQFF | TGTGCCAGCAGCTTAGGGCGACTAGCGATTGAGCAGTTCTTC
once | TRBD2 | TRBJ2-1 | TRBV3-1 | CASTPGLDSYNEQFF | TGTGCCAGCACTCCGGGACTAGATTCCTACAATGAGCAGTTCTTC
few | TRBD2 | TRBJ2-1 | TRBV6-1 | CASPREGSYNEQFF | TGTGCCAGCCCCCGGGAGGGCTCCTACAATGAGCAGTTCTTC
many | . | TRBJ2-1 | TRBV9 | CASSPAGNEQFF | TGTGCCAGCAGCCCAGCGGGTAATGAGCAGTTCTTC
. | TRBD2 | TRBJ2-3 | TRBV2 | CASSEPLSDRGGFVDTQYF | TGTGCCAGCAGTGAACCCCTTAGCGATCGCGGGGGGTTTGTCGATACGCAGTATTTT
. | . | TRBJ2-7 | TRBV3-1 | CACSQGSRGPESGSHEQYF | TGTGCCTGCAGCCAAGGGTCCAGGGGGCCGGAAAGCGGGAGCCACGAGCAGTACTTC
many | . | TRBJ2-1 | TRBV12-3/TRBV12-4 | CASSALGDEQFF | TGTGCCAGCAGTGCATTAGGGGATGAGCAGTTCTTC
many | . | TRBJ2-7 | TRBV5-5 | CASSSLAFLWEQYF | TGTGCCAGCAGCTCGTTGGCTTTTCTCTGGGAGCAGTACTTC
. | TRBD2 | TRBJ2-3 | TRBV6-4 | CASSRTSGPDTQYF | TGTGCCAGCAGTAGGACTAGCGGGCCAGATACGCAGTATTTT